Below, 28 T cell receptor beta chains from the same sample are listed, as sequenced in a study of CD8+ T cells in alopecia areata. The treatment is: oral pan-JAK inhibitor, 5-10 mg twice daily. Investigators isolated RNA and reverse transcribed it into cDNA to act as the sequencing template. Assay: immunoSEQ multiplex PCR; the TCRdb copy retains only in-frame clones and omits some. The repertoire holds roughly 60,000 clones, about 45% seen once, with just over 20% in the top ten. This sample comprised CD8+ T cells sorted from blood, obtained between weeks 36 and 40, from a patient treated with tofacitinib. The origin of the receptors is a human donor with alopecia areata.

The rearrangement joins TRBV10-3 to TRBJ2-2; possibly TRBD2 for D (6 bases). Looked up from germline, CDR1 is ENHRY and CDR2 is SYGVKD. CDR3 length equals 13 residues. Deletions cut 8 bases from V and 3 bases from J, with 10 bases between. The CDR3 nucleotides are TGTGCCATCTTAGGGGAGGACACCGGGGAGCTGTTTTTT. Its protein is CAILGEDTGELFF.

This clone occurred a few times. The gene calls are TRBV7-8 and TRBJ2-3, with 8 bases matching TRBD1. The CDR3 is made up of 15 amino acids. Losses at the gene ends were 4 bases for V and 5 bases for J; bases not matched to a gene: 8. Germline CDR1 reads SGHVS; CDR2 reads FQNEAQ. The chain's CDR3 is CASSSLTGAIDTQYF. Written as DNA, the CDR3 is TGTGCCAGCAGCTCACTGACAGGGGCCATAGATACGCAGTATTTT.

The gene calls are TRBV27 and TRBJ1-5; D perhaps matches TRBD1 (5 bases). CDR3 length: 15 amino acids. Germline values: CDR1 MNHEY, CDR2 SMNVEV (reference sequence). V lost 6 bases to trimming and J lost 4 bases, with 16 bases between them. CDR3: CASSPVEGLNQPQHF. For the CDR3, the DNA is TGTGCCAGCAGCCCGGTGGAGGGGTTGAATCAGCCCCAGCATTTT.

In this sample, this clone turned up once. The chain recombines TRBV7-9 with TRBJ1-5, with 11 bases identical to TRBD1. The trim removed 4 bases at V and 5 bases at J, leaving 7 bases unmatched. CDR3 size: 16 residues. The V gene's germline CDR1 is SEHNR and CDR2 FQNEAQ (reference sequence). The CDR3 sequence: CASSYGGGQGDQPQHF. In DNA, the CDR3 is TGTGCCAGCAGCTACGGAGGGGGACAGGGGGATCAGCCCCAGCATTTT.

The chain joins TRBV29-1 to TRBJ2-7; D might be TRBD2 (6 bases). The CDR3 is made up of 16 amino acids. The germline V gene encodes CDR1 SQVTM and CDR2 ANQGSEA. Between the trimmed V and J ends, which lost 4 bases and 7 bases, there was a span of 26 bases. Here the CDR3 DNA reads TGCAGCGTTGTTCTAACGGGGCGAAGGAGGGATGGGGAGCAGTACTTC. Protein product: CSVVLTGRRRDGEQYF.

The V gene is TRBV9, the J gene TRBJ2-5, with D perhaps TRBD2 (5 bases). This CDR3 contains 14 residues. Germline assignment: CDR1 SGDLS and CDR2 YYNGEE. Trimming removed 4 bases from V and 4 bases from J, with 14 bases in between. CDR3 amino acids: CASSTSKEGETQYF. The CDR3 bases are TGTGCCAGCAGCACTAGTAAAGAAGGAGAGACCCAGTACTTC.

This sequence joins TRBV2 and TRBJ2-3, with TRBD2 identical over 7 bases. The CDR3 extends over 15 amino acids. From germline, CDR1 is SNHLY and CDR2 FYNNEI. Losses at the gene ends were 8 bases for V and 4 bases for J; bases not matched to a gene: 12. CDR3 in DNA: TGTGCCAGCGAAGGAAACGGGAGGAGGGCAGATACGCAGTATTTT. Amino acids: CASEGNGRRADTQYF. Using reference TRBV2 and TRBJ2-3 for the parts outside the CDR3, the full variable domain is EPEVTQTPSHQVTQMGQEVILRCVPISNHLYFYWYRQILGQKVEFLVSFYNNEISEKSEIFDDQFSVERPDGSNFTLKIRSTKLEDSAMYFCASEGNGRRADTQYFGPGTRLTVL.

The chain has TRBV7-8 and TRBJ1-2, with D perhaps TRBD1 (5 bases). The CDR3 runs to 13 residues. Germline loops: CDR1 SGHVS, CDR2 FQNEAQ. V was shortened by 6 bases and J by 5 bases, with 13 bases between the two germline ends. The CDR3 here is CASRLRAGYGYTF. CDR3 coding DNA: TGTGCCAGCAGACTCAGGGCAGGTTATGGCTACACCTTC.

V usage is TRBV27 and J usage is TRBJ1-5, with unresolved D. This CDR3 is built from 19 residues. Germline V gene lookup returns CDR1 MNHEY and CDR2 SMNVEV (reference sequence). The V and J ends lost 5 bases and 5 bases respectively, with 28 bases between them. CDR3 sequence (DNA): TGTGCCAGCAGTACTTTGTGGGCCCTAGGCCCCCACGGGGATCAGCCCCAGCATTTT. It is translated as CASSTLWALGPHGDQPQHF.

This chain connects TRBV30 to TRBJ2-7, with 7 bases aligning to TRBD2. In germline, CDR1 is GTSNPN, CDR2 SVGIG (reference sequence). V lost 8 bases, J lost 2 bases, and 9 bases stayed unmatched. CDR3 length equals 13 residues. This CDR3 reads CAVGGENPYEQYF. DNA of the CDR3: TGTGCCGTGGGGGGGGAGAACCCCTACGAGCAGTACTTC.

The chain links TRBV9 to TRBJ2-7; D is unresolved. The V end lost 4 bases, the J end lost 5 bases, and 10 bases lay between the germline ends. CDR3 length: 12 amino acids. Germline V CDR1 and CDR2: SGDLS, YYNGEE. CDR3: CASSPQPHEQYF. The CDR3 DNA reads TGTGCCAGCAGCCCCCAGCCTCACGAGCAGTACTTC.

V gene TRBV10-2 combines with J gene TRBJ2-5; the D gene could be TRBD1 or TRBD2 (5 bases each). The DNA matches TRBJ2-7 better at its end, which makes the J call doubtful. The CDR3 is made up of 13 amino acids. Germline CDR1 is WSHSY and CDR2 is SAAADI. The CDR3 sequence is CASSAGPSYEQYF. CDR3 nucleotides: TGCGCCAGCAGTGCGGGGCCCTCCTACGAGCAGTACTTC.

Only a few counts were recorded for this clone. The chain is built from TRBV29-1 and TRBJ1-5; TRBD1 might be the D (5 bases). Trimming took 6 bases from V and 0 from J, leaving 12 bases between them. The CDR3 contains 14 residues. CDR1 and CDR2 from the germline V gene are SQVTM and ANQGSEA. The CDR3 reads CSVTDSNSNQPQHF. The CDR3 DNA reads TGCAGCGTCACCGACAGCAATAGCAATCAGCCCCAGCATTTT.

The chain employs TRBV5-6 and TRBJ2-3; TRBD2 matches 8 bases. Trimming removed 0 bases from V and 2 bases from J; junction bases left unmatched: 8. Germline-derived CDR1 and CDR2 are SGHDT and YYEEEE. The CDR3 contains 17 residues. The CDR3 sequence is CASSLGRLAGFTDTQYF. In DNA form, the CDR3 reads TGTGCCAGCAGCTTGGGAAGGCTAGCGGGTTTCACAGATACGCAGTATTTT. Variable domain in full (rest from reference TRBV5-6 and TRBJ2-3): DAGVTQSPTHLIKTRGQQVTLRCSPKSGHDTVSWYQQALGQGPQFIFQYYEEEERQRGNFPDRFSGHQFPNYSSELNVNALLLGDSALYLCASSLGRLAGFTDTQYFGPGTRLTVL.

This clone was seen a handful of times. The gene calls are TRBV29-1 and TRBJ2-1; D gene ambiguous. Germline V gives CDR1 SQVTM, CDR2 ANQGSEA. The CDR3 has 14 residues. V shed 1 base and J shed 7 bases, with 14 bases lying between them. CDR3 nucleotide sequence: TGCAGCGTTGAAGCAAACCCTCCCGTGAATGAGCAGTTCTTC. This sequence encodes CSVEANPPVNEQFF.

V gene TRBV9 combines with J gene TRBJ2-1; D is ambiguous. V was trimmed by 1 base and J by 0 bases, leaving 20 bases between them. Germline V gene data show CDR1 as SGDLS and CDR2 as YYNGEE. This CDR3 contains 19 residues. The CDR3 loop reads CASSVLANRQSSSYNEQFF. CDR3 sequence (DNA): TGTGCCAGCAGCGTATTAGCTAATAGGCAATCAAGCTCCTACAATGAGCAGTTCTTC.

The V call is TRBV2, the J call TRBJ2-5; a possible D gene is TRBD2 (6 bases). Per germline, CDR1 SNHLY and CDR2 FYNNEI. CDR3 length: 15 residues. Trimming cost V 5 bases and J 2 bases, with 15 bases left between them. The CDR3 nucleotides are TGTGCCAGCAGTTACTCGACTAGTTGGCAAGAGACCCAGTACTTC. Its protein product is CASSYSTSWQETQYF. Drawing the rest from reference TRBV2 and TRBJ2-5, the complete variable domain is EPEVTQTPSHQVTQMGQEVILRCVPISNHLYFYWYRQILGQKVEFLVSFYNNEISEKSEIFDDQFSVERPDGSNFTLKIRSTKLEDSAMYFCASSYSTSWQETQYFGPGTRLLVL.

The V gene is TRBV7-2, the J gene TRBJ2-1, with D perhaps matching TRBD1 (6 bases). The length of the CDR3 is 16 residues. V was shortened by 5 bases and J by 5 bases, with 19 bases between the two germline ends. CDR1 is SGHTA, CDR2 FQGNSA, per germline. CDR3 sequence reads: CASSLQGSYGHNEQFF. The CDR3 nucleotides are TGTGCCAGCAGCCTCCAGGGGTCCTACGGGCACAATGAGCAGTTCTTC.

The chain is built from TRBV27 and TRBJ2-1, with D perhaps given as TRBD1 or TRBD2 (5 bases each). The CDR3 extends over 15 amino acids. Per the germline V gene, CDR1 is MNHEY and CDR2 is SMNVEV (reference sequence). Trimming took off 6 bases at V and 2 bases at J, with 14 bases between the two ends. CDR3 protein: CASSPGPWAYNEQFF. The CDR3 bases are TGTGCCAGCAGCCCGGGGCCGTGGGCCTACAATGAGCAGTTCTTC.

In its sample, this clone was seen a few times. The rearrangement uses TRBV7-9 and TRBJ1-1; possibly TRBD1 for D (5 bases). The CDR3 is 13 residues long. Germline V gene lookup returns CDR1 SEHNR and CDR2 FQNEAQ (reference sequence). V lost 7 bases, J lost 2 bases, and 11 bases lay in between. CDR3 loop: CASTWGSNTEAFF. The CDR3 DNA is TGTGCCAGCACCTGGGGCAGCAACACTGAAGCTTTCTTT.

The J gene is TRBJ2-3, the V gene TRBV18, with 9 bases lining up with TRBD2. There are 17 residues in the CDR3. Germline-derived CDR1 and CDR2 are KGHSH and LQKENI. V dropped 3 bases and J dropped 5; count of bases not matched to a gene: 12. CDR3 loop: CASSPSLLAGVEDTQYF. The CDR3 DNA follows: TGTGCCAGCTCACCGTCCTTGTTAGCGGGAGTGGAAGATACGCAGTATTTT.

The chain joins TRBV29-1 to TRBJ2-7, with D possibly matching TRBD1 (6 bases). Trimming left V 5 bases short and J 2 bases short, with 13 bases between. This CDR3 region has 13 residues. Per the germline V gene, CDR1 is SQVTM and CDR2 is ANQGSEA. The CDR3 DNA sequence: TGCAGCGTTACCGACAGGTACACCTACGAGCAGTACTTC. This encodes CSVTDRYTYEQYF.

The chain uses TRBV27 and TRBJ2-3, with D unresolved. Trimming removed 5 bases from V and 1 base from J, with 10 bases in between. Germline V gives CDR1 MNHEY, CDR2 SMNVEV (reference sequence). There are 14 residues in the CDR3. The CDR3 loop reads CASSRVAGTDTQYF. Here the CDR3 DNA reads TGTGCCAGCAGTCGAGTTGCGGGCACAGATACGCAGTATTTT.

The chain links TRBV30 to TRBJ1-2; no firm D call. The CDR3 extends over 17 amino acids. V lost 0 bases and J 4 bases, leaving 21 bases between the germline ends. Germline CDR1 reads GTSNPN; CDR2 reads SVGIG (reference sequence). The CDR3 loop reads CAWSVELSWGQTYGYTF. The DNA of the CDR3 is TGTGCCTGGAGTGTAGAGTTATCCTGGGGTCAGACCTATGGCTACACCTTC.

Only one count was recorded for this clone. The chain is built from TRBV29-1 and TRBJ1-2, with 9 positions matching TRBD1. Germline CDR1 and CDR2: SQVTM and ANQGSEA. This CDR3 has 14 amino acids. After removal of 6 bases from V and 3 bases from J, the junction contained 8 bases not matched to a gene. CDR3 region: CSVYGGQGDYGYTF. In DNA form, the CDR3 reads TGCAGCGTCTACGGGGGACAGGGAGACTATGGCTACACCTTC.

In this sample, this clone turned up once. J is TRBJ2-1 and V is TRBV10-2, with no clear D. CDR3 length: 14 amino acids. Germline V lookup: CDR1 WSHSY, CDR2 SAAADI. Trimming removed 1 base from V and 7 bases from J, with 11 bases in between. CDR3 nucleotides: TGCGCCAGCAGTGAGTACGACGTGGTGAATGAGCAGTTCTTC. Amino acids: CASSEYDVVNEQFF.

The rearrangement uses TRBV30 and TRBJ2-3; 9 bases fit TRBD2. With V trimmed by 5 bases and J by 2 bases, 8 bases remained unmatched. Germline V gives CDR1 GTSNPN, CDR2 SVGIG (reference sequence). The CDR3 sequence is 15 residues long. CDR3 residues: CAWGPSGTFTDTQYF. CDR3 nucleotides: TGTGCCTGGGGGCCTAGCGGGACTTTCACAGATACGCAGTATTTT.

The chain combines TRBV30 with TRBJ1-2, with D perhaps TRBD1 (5 bases). Per the germline V gene, CDR1 is GTSNPN and CDR2 is SVGIG (reference sequence). The CDR3 extends over 13 amino acids. V shed 0 bases and J shed 6 bases, with 11 bases lying between them. CDR3 sequence: CAWSVGGVHGYTF. The CDR3 DNA reads as TGTGCCTGGAGTGTCGGGGGAGTACATGGCTACACCTTC.